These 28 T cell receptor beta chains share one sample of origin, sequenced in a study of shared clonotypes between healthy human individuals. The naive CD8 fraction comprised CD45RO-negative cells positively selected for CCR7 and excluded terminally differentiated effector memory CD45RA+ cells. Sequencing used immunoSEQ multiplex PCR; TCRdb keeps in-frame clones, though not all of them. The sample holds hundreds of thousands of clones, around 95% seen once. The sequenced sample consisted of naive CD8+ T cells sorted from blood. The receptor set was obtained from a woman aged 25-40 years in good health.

CDR3 protein: CASSTGDETQYF. The CDR3 DNA sequence: TGCGCCAGCTCCACAGGGGATGAGACCCAGTACTTC. The chain carries TRBV10-1 and TRBJ2-5; 7 bases are a match to TRBD1. The CDR3 consists of 12 residues. Germline loops: CDR1 WNHNN, CDR2 SYGVQD (reference sequence). The trim removed 8 bases at V and 5 bases at J, leaving 5 bases unmatched.

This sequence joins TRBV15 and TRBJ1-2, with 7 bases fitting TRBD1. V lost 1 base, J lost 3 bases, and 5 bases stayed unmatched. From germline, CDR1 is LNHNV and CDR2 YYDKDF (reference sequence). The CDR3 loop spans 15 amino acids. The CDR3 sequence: CATSRVVDRDYGYTF. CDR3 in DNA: TGTGCCACCAGCAGAGTCGTCGACAGGGACTATGGCTACACCTTC.

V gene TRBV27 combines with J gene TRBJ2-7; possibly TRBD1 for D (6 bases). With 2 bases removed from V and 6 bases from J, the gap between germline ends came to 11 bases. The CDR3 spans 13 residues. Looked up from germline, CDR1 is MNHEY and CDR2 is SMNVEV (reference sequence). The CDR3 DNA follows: TGTGCCAGCAGTTTACAGGGGCTAGGCGAGCAGTACTTC. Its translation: CASSLQGLGEQYF.

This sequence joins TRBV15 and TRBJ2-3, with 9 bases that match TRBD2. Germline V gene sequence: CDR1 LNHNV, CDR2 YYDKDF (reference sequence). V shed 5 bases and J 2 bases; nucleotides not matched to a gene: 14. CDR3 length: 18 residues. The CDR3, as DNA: TGTGCCACCAGCCCTGAGAGGATTTCTAGCGGGAACACAGATACGCAGTATTTT. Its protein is CATSPERISSGNTDTQYF.

CDR3 nucleotide sequence: TGTGCCAGCAGGGTGGGGCAAATCCTTATTAATGACGAGCAGTACTTC. Its translation is CASRVGQILINDEQYF. The rearrangement uses TRBV2 and TRBJ2-7, with D possibly TRBD1 on 5 matching bases. In germline, CDR1 is SNHLY, CDR2 FYNNEI. V was pared by 6 bases and J by 5 bases, with 23 bases between. The length of the CDR3 is 16 residues. The variable domain in full, with the rest retrieved from reference TRBV2 and TRBJ2-7, is EPEVTQTPSHQVTQMGQEVILRCVPISNHLYFYWYRQILGQKVEFLVSFYNNEISEKSEIFDDQFSVERPDGSNFTLKIRSTKLEDSAMYFCASRVGQILINDEQYFGPGTRLTVT.

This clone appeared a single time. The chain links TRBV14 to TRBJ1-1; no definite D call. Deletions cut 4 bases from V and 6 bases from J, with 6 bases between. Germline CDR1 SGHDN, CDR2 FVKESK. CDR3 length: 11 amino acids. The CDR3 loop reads CASSRRSEAFF. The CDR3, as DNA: TGTGCCAGCAGCCGACGGTCTGAAGCTTTCTTT.

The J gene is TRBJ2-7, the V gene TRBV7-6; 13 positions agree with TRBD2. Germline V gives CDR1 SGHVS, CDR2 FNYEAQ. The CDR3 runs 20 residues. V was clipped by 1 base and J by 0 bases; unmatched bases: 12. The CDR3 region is CASSLDPTSGRPQPSYEQYF. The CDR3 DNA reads TGTGCCAGCAGCTTAGATCCGACTAGCGGGAGGCCACAACCCTCCTACGAGCAGTACTTC. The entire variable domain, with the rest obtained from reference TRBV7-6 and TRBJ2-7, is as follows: GAGVSQSPRYKVTKRGQDVALRCDPISGHVSLYWYRQALGQGPEFLTYFNYEAQQDKSGLPNDRFSAERPEGSISTLTIQRTEQRDSAMYRCASSLDPTSGRPQPSYEQYFGPGTRLTVT.

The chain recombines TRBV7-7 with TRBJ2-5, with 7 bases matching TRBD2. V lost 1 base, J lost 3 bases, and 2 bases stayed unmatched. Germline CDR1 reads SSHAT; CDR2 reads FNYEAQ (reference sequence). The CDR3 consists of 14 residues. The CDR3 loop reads CASSLELAEETQYF. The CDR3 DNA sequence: TGTGCCAGCAGCTTAGAGCTAGCGGAAGAGACCCAGTACTTC. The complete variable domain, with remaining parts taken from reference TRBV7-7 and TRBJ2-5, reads GAGVSQSPRYKVTKRGQDVTLRCDPISSHATLYWYQQALGQGPEFLTYFNYEAQPDKSGLPSDRFSAERPEGSISTLTIQRTEQRDSAMYRCASSLELAEETQYFGPGTRLLVL.

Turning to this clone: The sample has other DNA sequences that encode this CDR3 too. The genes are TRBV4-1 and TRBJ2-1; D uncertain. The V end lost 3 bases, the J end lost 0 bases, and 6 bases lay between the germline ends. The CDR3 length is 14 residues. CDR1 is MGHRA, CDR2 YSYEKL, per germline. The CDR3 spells CASSQSSSYNEQFF. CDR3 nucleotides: TGCGCCAGCAGCCAGTCGTCCTCCTACAATGAGCAGTTCTTC.

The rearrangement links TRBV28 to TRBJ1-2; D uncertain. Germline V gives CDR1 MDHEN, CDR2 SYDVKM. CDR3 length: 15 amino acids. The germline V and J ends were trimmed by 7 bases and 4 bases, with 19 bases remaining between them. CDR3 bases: TGTGCCAGCAAACCCCCCCTGGCAGTCCCCTATGGCTACACCTTC. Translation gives CASKPPLAVPYGYTF.

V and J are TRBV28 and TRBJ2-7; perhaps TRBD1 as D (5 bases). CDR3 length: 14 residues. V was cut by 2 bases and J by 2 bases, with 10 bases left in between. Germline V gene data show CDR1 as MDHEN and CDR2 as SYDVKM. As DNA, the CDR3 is TGTGCCAGCAGTTTAACAGGACGAGCCTACGAGCAGTACTTC. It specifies CASSLTGRAYEQYF.

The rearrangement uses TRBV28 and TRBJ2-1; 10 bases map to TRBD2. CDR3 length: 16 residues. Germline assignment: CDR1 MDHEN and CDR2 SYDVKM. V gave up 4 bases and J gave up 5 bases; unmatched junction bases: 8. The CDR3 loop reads CASSSRLAGLDNEQFF. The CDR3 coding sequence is TGTGCCAGCAGTTCCCGACTAGCGGGCCTAGACAATGAGCAGTTCTTC.

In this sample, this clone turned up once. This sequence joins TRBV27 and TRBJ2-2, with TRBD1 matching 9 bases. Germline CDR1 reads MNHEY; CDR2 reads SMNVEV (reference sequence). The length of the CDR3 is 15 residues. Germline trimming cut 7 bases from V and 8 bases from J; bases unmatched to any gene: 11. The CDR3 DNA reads TGTGCCAGCAATGGGGGACAGGGAGGGTTGGGGGAGCTGTTTTTT. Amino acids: CASNGGQGGLGELFF.

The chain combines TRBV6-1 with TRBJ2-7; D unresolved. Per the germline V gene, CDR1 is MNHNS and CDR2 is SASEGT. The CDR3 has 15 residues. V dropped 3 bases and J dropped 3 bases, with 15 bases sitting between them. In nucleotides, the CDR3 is TGTGCCAGCAGTGAGGACGACTTAACTTACTACGAGCAGTACTTC. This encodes CASSEDDLTYYEQYF.

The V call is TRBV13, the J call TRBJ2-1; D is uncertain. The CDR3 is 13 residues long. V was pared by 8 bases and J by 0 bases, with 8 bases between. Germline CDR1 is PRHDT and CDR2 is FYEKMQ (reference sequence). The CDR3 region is CASGKSSYNEQFF. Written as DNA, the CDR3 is TGTGCCAGCGGGAAGAGCTCCTACAATGAGCAGTTCTTC.

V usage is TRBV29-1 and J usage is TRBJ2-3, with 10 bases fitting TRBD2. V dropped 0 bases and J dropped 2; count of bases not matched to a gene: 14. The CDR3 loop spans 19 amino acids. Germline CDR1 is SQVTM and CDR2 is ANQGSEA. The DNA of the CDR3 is TGCAGCGTTGAAGATCTTTTTGGTGGGACTAGCGAGTACACAGATACGCAGTATTTT. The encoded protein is CSVEDLFGGTSEYTDTQYF.

In nucleotides, the CDR3 is TGTGCCAGCAGCCGGGAAATAGGGGGTGGGGACGAGCAGTACTTC. Encoded protein: CASSREIGGGDEQYF. This chain uses TRBV13 with TRBJ2-7; perhaps TRBD1 as D (6 bases). CDR1 and CDR2 (germline): PRHDT, FYEKMQ (reference sequence). The CDR3 loop spans 15 amino acids. Trimming pared 5 bases from V and 5 bases from J, leaving 19 bases between.

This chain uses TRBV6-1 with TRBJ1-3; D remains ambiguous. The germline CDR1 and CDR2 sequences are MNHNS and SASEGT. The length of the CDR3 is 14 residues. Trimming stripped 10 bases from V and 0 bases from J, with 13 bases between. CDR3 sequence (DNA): TGTGCCATAGACTCGGTGGGCTCTGGAAACACCATATATTTT. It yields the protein CAIDSVGSGNTIYF.

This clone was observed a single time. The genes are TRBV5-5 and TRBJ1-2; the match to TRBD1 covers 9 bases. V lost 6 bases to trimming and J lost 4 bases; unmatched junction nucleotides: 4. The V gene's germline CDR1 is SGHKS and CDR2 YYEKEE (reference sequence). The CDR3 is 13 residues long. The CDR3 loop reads CASTPTGGYGYTF. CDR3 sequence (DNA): TGTGCCAGCACCCCGACAGGGGGCTATGGCTACACCTTC.

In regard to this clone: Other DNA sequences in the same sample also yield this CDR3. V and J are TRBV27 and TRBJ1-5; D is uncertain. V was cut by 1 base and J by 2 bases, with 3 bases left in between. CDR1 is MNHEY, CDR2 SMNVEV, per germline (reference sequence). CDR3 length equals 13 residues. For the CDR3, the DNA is TGTGCCAGCAGTTTATTAGGCAATCAGCCCCAGCATTTT. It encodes CASSLLGNQPQHF.

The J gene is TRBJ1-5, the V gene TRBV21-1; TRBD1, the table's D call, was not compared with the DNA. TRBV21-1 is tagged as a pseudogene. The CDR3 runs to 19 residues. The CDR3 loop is CASSKAGVEPKPSNQPQHF. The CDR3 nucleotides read TGTGCCAGCAGCAAAGCGGGCGTCGAACCTAAGCCTAGCAATCAGCCCCAGCATTTT.

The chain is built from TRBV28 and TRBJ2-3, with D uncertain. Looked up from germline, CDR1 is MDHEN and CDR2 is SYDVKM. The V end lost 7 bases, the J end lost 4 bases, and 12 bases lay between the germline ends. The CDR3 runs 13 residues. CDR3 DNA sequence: TGTGCCAGCACGGCACTCCCGCCAGATACGCAGTATTTT. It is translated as CASTALPPDTQYF.

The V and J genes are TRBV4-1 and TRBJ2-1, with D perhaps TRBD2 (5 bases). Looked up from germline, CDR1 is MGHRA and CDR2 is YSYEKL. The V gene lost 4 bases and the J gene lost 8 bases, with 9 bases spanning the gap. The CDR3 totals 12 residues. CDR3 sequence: CASSRPGDEQFF. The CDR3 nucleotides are TGCGCCAGCAGCCGACCCGGGGATGAGCAGTTCTTC.

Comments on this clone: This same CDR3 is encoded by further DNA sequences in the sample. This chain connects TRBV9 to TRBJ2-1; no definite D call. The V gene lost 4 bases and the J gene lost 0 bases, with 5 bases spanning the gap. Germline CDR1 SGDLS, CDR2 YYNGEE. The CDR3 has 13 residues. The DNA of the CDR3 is TGTGCCAGCAGCCCAAGCTCCTACAATGAGCAGTTCTTC. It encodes CASSPSSYNEQFF.

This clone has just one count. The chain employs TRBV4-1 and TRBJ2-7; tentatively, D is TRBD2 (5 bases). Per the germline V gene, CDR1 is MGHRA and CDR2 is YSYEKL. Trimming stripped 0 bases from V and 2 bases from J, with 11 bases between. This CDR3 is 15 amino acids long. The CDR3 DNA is TGCGCCAGCAGCCAAGAAGGCGACTACCCCTACGAGCAGTACTTC. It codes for CASSQEGDYPYEQYF.

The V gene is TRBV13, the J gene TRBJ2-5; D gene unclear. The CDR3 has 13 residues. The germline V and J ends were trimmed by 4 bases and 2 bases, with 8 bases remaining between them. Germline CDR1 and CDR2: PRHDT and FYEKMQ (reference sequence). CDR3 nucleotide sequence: TGTGCCAGCAGCTCACCTATACAAGAGACCCAGTACTTC. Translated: CASSSPIQETQYF. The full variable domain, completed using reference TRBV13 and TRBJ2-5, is AAGVIQSPRHLIKEKRETATLKCYPIPRHDTVYWYQQGPGQDPQFLISFYEKMQSDKGSIPDRFSAQQFSDYHSELNMSSLELGDSALYFCASSSPIQETQYFGPGTRLLVL.

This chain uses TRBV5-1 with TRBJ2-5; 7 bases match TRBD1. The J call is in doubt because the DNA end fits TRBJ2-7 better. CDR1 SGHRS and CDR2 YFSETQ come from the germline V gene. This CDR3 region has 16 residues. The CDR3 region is CASSPGQTPLSYEQYF. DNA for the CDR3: TGCGCCAGCAGCCCGGGACAGACACCATTGTCCTACGAGCAGTACTTC.

DNA for the CDR3: TGTGCCAGCAGTTTGGGGCTAGTAGAGACCCAGTACTTC. It codes for CASSLGLVETQYF. The chain is built from TRBV28 and TRBJ2-5; D is possibly TRBD1 (5 bases). The V end lost 3 bases, the J end lost 4 bases, and 9 bases lay between the germline ends. There are 13 residues in the CDR3. Looked up from germline, CDR1 is MDHEN and CDR2 is SYDVKM.